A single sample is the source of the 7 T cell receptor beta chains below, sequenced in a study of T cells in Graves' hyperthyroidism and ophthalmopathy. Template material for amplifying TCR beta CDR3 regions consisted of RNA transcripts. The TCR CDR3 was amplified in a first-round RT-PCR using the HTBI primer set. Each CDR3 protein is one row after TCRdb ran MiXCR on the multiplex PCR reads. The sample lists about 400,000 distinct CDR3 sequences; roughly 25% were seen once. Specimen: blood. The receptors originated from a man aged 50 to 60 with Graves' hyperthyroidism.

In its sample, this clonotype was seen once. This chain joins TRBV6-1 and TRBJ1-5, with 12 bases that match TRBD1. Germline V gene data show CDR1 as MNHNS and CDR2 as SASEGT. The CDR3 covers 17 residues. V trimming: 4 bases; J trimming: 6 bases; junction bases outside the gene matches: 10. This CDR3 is CASSGFRGTGGFQPQHF. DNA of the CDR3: TGTGCCAGCAGTGGGTTCAGGGGGACAGGGGGCTTTCAGCCCCAGCATTTT.

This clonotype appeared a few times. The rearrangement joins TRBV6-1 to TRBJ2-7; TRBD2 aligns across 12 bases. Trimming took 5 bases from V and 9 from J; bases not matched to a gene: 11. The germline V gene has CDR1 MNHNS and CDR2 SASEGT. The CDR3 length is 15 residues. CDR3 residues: CASSSPTSGSFAQYF. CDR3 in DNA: TGTGCCAGCAGTTCCCCGACTAGCGGGAGCTTTGCGCAGTACTTC.

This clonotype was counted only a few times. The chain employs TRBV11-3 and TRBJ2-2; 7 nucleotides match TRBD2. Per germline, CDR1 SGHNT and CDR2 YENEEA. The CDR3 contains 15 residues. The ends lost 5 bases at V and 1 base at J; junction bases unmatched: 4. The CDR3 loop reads CASSPGGRNTGELFF. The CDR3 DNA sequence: TGTGCCAGCAGCCCCGGGGGGAGGAACACCGGGGAGCTGTTTTTT.

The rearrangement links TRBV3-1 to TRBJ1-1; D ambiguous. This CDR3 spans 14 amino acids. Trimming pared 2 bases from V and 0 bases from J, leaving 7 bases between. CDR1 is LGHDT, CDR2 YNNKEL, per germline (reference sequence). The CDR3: CASSQKRVNTEAFF. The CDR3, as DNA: TGTGCCAGCAGCCAAAAGCGGGTGAACACTGAAGCTTTCTTT.

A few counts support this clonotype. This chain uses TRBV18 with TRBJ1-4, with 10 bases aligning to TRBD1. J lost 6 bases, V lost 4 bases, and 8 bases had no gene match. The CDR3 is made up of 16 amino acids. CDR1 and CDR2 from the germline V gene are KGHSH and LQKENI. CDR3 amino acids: CASSLDRGREDEKLFF. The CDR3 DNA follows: TGTGCCAGCTCACTTGACAGGGGGCGGGAAGATGAAAAACTGTTTTTT.

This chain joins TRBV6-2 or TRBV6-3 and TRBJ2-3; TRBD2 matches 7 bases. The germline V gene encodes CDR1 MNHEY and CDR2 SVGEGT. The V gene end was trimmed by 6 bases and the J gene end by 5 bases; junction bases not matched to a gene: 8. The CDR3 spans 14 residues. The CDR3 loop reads CASRLGGPVDTQYF. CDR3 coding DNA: TGTGCCAGCAGATTGGGAGGGCCAGTAGATACGCAGTATTTT.

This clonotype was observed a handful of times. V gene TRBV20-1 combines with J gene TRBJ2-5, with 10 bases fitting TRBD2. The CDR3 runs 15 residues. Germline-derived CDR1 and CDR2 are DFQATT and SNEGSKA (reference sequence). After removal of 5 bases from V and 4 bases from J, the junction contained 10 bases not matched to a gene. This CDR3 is CSAGLAATSRETQYF. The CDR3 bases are TGCAGTGCTGGACTAGCGGCCACCTCGCGAGAGACCCAGTACTTC.